This TCR beta chain was recorded in a study of blood T cell repertoires in COVID-19. Sequencing was performed with immunoSEQ multiplex PCR; in TCRdb, only in-frame clones are kept and a portion is missing. In the table there are some 80,000 clones, about 85% of which are singletons. Germline V gives CDR1 LNHDA, CDR2 SQIVND (reference sequence). V gave up 3 bases and J gave up 7 bases; unmatched junction bases: 7. CDR3 length equals 15 residues. The sequence came from a man in his fifties or sixties with COVID-19, enrolled during active disease. The sequenced sample consisted of peripheral blood. The V and J genes are TRBV19 and TRBJ2-1; the match to TRBD2 covers 9 bases. The DNA of the CDR3 is TGTGCCAGTAGTATCCAAGCTAGCGGGAAGAATGAGCAGTTCTTC. It is translated as CASSIQASGKNEQFF.